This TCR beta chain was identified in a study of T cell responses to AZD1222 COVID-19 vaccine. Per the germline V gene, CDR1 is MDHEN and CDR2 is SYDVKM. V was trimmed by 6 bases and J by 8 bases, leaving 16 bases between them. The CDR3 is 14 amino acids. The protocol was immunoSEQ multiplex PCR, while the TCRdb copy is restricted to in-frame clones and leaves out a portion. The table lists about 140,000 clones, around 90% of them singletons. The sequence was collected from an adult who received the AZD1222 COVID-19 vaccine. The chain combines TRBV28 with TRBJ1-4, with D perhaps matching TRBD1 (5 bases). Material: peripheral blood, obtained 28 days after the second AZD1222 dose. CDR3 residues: CASRASGKGEKLFF. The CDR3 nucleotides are TGTGCCAGCAGGGCTTCAGGGAAAGGGGAAAAACTGTTTTTT.